The 23 T cell receptor beta chains listed next were all sequenced from one sample in a study of tumor-infiltrating lymphocytes in primary liver carcinoma. For blood RNA, unsorted whole blood served as the source, and germline DNA was extracted too. Synthesis of TCR beta cDNA was carried out from 500 ng total RNA with a constant-region primer. Construction of TCR beta libraries relied on three successive nested multiplex PCR rounds employing slightly modified ARM-PCR. The first two PCR rounds used TRBV1-TRBV30 forward primers with a C-beta reverse primer, around 10 cycles each. TCRdb re-analysed the multiplex PCR reads in MiXCR, keeping a single row per CDR3 protein. This sample has some 180,000 distinct CDR3 sequences; roughly 60% occur once, and the top ten carry around three quarters. The sequencing sample was made of peripheral blood. The receptors shown here come from a man aged 35 to 55 with primary liver carcinoma and hepatitis B virus infection.

The chain carries TRBV29-1 and TRBJ2-5; D might be TRBD1 (6 bases). Germline V CDR1 and CDR2: SQVTM, ANQGSEA. Trimming pared 6 bases from V and 1 base from J, leaving 12 bases between. CDR3 length: 13 amino acids. The CDR3 nucleotides read TGCAGCGTCCGAGTGACAGGCCAAGAGACCCAGTACTTC. Its translation: CSVRVTGQETQYF.

This clonotype was counted between two and nine times. This may be a read error: a much more frequent sequence differs by one nucleotide. The chain links TRBV11-3 to TRBJ2-7; TRBD2 matches 8 bases. The CDR3 is made up of 15 amino acids. Germline CDR1 reads SGHNT; CDR2 reads YENEEA. CDR3 loop: CVSSPTPGLAYEQYF. CDR3 DNA sequence: TGTGTCAGCAGCCCCACTCCGGGACTAGCCTACGAGCAGTACTTC.

A single count supports this clonotype. V usage is TRBV7-9 and J usage is TRBJ2-3; 7 bases match TRBD2. The junction had 10 bases not matched to a gene; V was cut back by 7 bases and J by 3 bases. This CDR3 is 15 amino acids long. Germline V gives CDR1 SEHNR, CDR2 FQNEAQ (reference sequence). The CDR3 DNA reads as TGTGCCAGCACCCGAAGCGGGGTTGGGACAGATACGCAGTATTTT. This gives the protein CASTRSGVGTDTQYF.

The rearrangement joins TRBV29-1 to TRBJ2-7; possible D gene TRBD2, 5 bases. The CDR3 loop spans 13 amino acids. The V end was cut by 5 bases, the J end by 5 bases, with 16 bases between. CDR1 is SQVTM and CDR2 is ANQGSEA in the germline V gene. The CDR3 bases are TGCAGCGTTTCTGAGGGAACTGCCCACGAGCAGTACTTC. It specifies CSVSEGTAHEQYF.

On this clonotype: The junction differs from germline at one of its ends, possibly a read error. The chain links TRBV29-1 to TRBJ1-4; the match to TRBD1 covers 7 bases. This CDR3 spans 14 amino acids. Germline V gene data show CDR1 as SQVTM and CDR2 as ANQGSEA. The CDR3 is CSIEGAGHDEKLFF. In DNA, the CDR3 is TGCAGCATTGAGGGGGCAGGTCACGATGAAAAACTGTTTTTT.

This rearrangement joins TRBV10-2 to TRBJ2-1; the D is unclear. This CDR3 spans 12 amino acids. CDR1 and CDR2 (germline): WSHSY, SAAADI. V lost 6 bases to trimming and J lost 9 bases, with 12 bases between them. The CDR3 is CASRESPGEQFF. Here the CDR3 DNA reads TGCGCCAGCAGGGAATCGCCGGGTGAGCAGTTCTTC.

The chain employs TRBV6-2 or TRBV6-3 and TRBJ2-5; D gene unclear. Germline V gene data show CDR1 as MNHEY and CDR2 as SVGEGT. The CDR3 loop spans 19 amino acids. V shed 6 bases and J shed 2 bases, with 28 bases lying between them. The CDR3 DNA reads TGTGCCAGCAGCTCAGCCCTACGACTCCTTACGCTAGGGCAAGAGACCCAGTACTTC. Translation gives CASSSALRLLTLGQETQYF.

This clonotype was counted between two and nine times. The chain links TRBV6-6 to TRBJ1-1, with 7 bases aligning to TRBD1. The CDR3 runs to 14 residues. Trimming removed 5 bases from V and 1 base from J; junction bases left unmatched: 4. Per the germline V gene, CDR1 is MNHNY and CDR2 is SVGAGI (reference sequence). The CDR3 here is CASSDRESNTEAFF. The CDR3 bases are TGTGCCAGCAGTGACAGGGAATCGAACACTGAAGCTTTCTTT.

The CDR3 protein is CARNLVTDTQYF. CDR3 nucleotide sequence: TGTGCCAGGAACCTGGTCACAGATACGCAGTATTTT. The V gene is TRBV30, the J gene TRBJ2-3; D gene ambiguous. The CDR3 sequence is 12 residues long. Germline V lookup: CDR1 GTSNPN, CDR2 SVGIG (reference sequence). The V end was cut by 8 bases, the J end by 2 bases, with 11 bases between.

The CDR3 here is CASSAHRAPSNEQFF. The CDR3 DNA sequence: TGTGCCAGCAGTGCTCACAGGGCCCCTTCCAATGAGCAGTTCTTC. The V call is TRBV6-1, the J call TRBJ2-1, with D maybe TRBD1 (6 bases). V lost 4 bases to trimming and J lost 6 bases, with 16 bases between them. The CDR3 runs to 15 residues. The germline gives CDR1 MNHNS, CDR2 SASEGT.

Concerning this clonotype: One end of the junction varies from germline; a read error may be responsible. This chain connects TRBV11-2 to TRBJ2-1; 11 bases fit TRBD2. The CDR3 spans 15 residues. CDR1 is SGHAT, CDR2 FQNNGV, per germline. CDR3 amino acids: CVSSLELAGVNEQIF. The CDR3 DNA follows: TGTGTCAGCAGCCTAGAACTAGCGGGAGTCAATGAGCAGATCTTC.

In its sample, this clonotype was seen many times. The J gene is TRBJ2-4, the V gene TRBV6-1; D ambiguous. The CDR3 totals 14 residues. The germline V gene has CDR1 MNHNS and CDR2 SASEGT. V lost 3 bases and J lost 3, with 9 bases in between. The CDR3 sequence: CASSDLVVKNIQYF. Written as DNA, the CDR3 is TGTGCCAGCAGTGATTTAGTGGTCAAAAACATTCAGTACTTC.

This chain uses TRBV5-1 with TRBJ1-5; TRBD1 might be the D (6 bases). V lost 6 bases to trimming and J lost 4 bases, with 17 bases between them. The CDR3 spans 15 residues. CDR1 and CDR2 (germline): SGHRS, YFSETQ. CDR3 region: CASKLGGGSNQPQHF. CDR3 bases: TGCGCCAGCAAGTTAGGGGGTGGAAGTAATCAGCCCCAGCATTTT.

The CDR3, as DNA: TGTGCCAGCAGACATGGGGCCAACGTCCTGACTTTC. Translating it yields CASRHGANVLTF. The gene calls are TRBV12-3 or TRBV12-4 and TRBJ2-6; no firm D call. The V end was cut by 6 bases, the J end by 3 bases, with 3 bases between. The CDR3 extends over 12 amino acids.

This sequence joins TRBV29-1 and TRBJ2-2, with 7 positions matching TRBD1. Germline loops: CDR1 SQVTM, CDR2 ANQGSEA. The J segment lost 9 bases and the V segment lost 7 bases, leaving 8 bases of the junction unmatched. The CDR3 is 12 residues long. The CDR3 DNA sequence: TGCAGCGCAGACAGGGTTGACTGGGAGCTGTTTTTT. It is translated as CSADRVDWELFF.

Turning to this clonotype: One base away lies a much larger clone, so this may be a sequencing read error. This sequence joins TRBV4-1 and TRBJ2-7, with 14 bases that match TRBD2. J gave up 8 bases and V 4 bases, and 4 bases lay outside the gene matches. Germline assignment: CDR1 MGHRA and CDR2 YSYEKL. There are 14 residues in the CDR3. The CDR3 is CASSPGTSGGKQYF. DNA for the CDR3: TGCGCCAGCAGCCCGGGGACTAGCGGGGGCAAGCAGTACTTC.

This clonotype appeared many times. The J gene is TRBJ1-1, the V gene TRBV4-1; no definite D call. CDR1 is MGHRA and CDR2 is YSYEKL in the germline V gene. Between the trimmed V and J ends, which lost 0 bases and 1 base, there was a span of 6 bases. The CDR3 totals 14 residues. This CDR3 reads CASSQDGGNTEAFF. In nucleotides, the CDR3 is TGCGCCAGCAGCCAAGATGGAGGGAACACTGAAGCTTTCTTT.

This clonotype came up once. The chain recombines TRBV6-1 with TRBJ1-1; TRBD1 might be the D (5 bases). Per the germline V gene, CDR1 is MNHNS and CDR2 is SASEGT. The CDR3 sequence is 13 residues long. Trimming cost V 7 bases and J 5 bases, with 14 bases left between them. CDR3 nucleotides: TGTGCCAGCACTGTCAGGGCCGTTACTGAAGCTTTCTTT. Its protein product is CASTVRAVTEAFF.

The gene calls are TRBV6-1 and TRBJ2-3; D is unclear. The CDR3 has 11 amino acids. Germline loops: CDR1 MNHNS, CDR2 SASEGT. The V gene lost 1 base and the J gene lost 7 bases, with 3 bases spanning the gap. The CDR3, as DNA: TGTGCCAGCAGTGAAGTGCATACGCAGTATTTT. Protein: CASSEVHTQYF.

The V and J genes are TRBV6-1 and TRBJ1-3; tentative D call: TRBD1 (6 bases). The germline gives CDR1 MNHNS, CDR2 SASEGT. CDR3 length equals 17 residues. The ends were cut back, 7 bases at V and 3 bases at J, with 22 bases in the middle. CDR3 sequence: CASKSGTPKKGGNTIYF. CDR3 nucleotide sequence: TGTGCCAGCAAATCCGGGACACCCAAAAAAGGTGGAAACACCATATATTTT.

This clonotype was observed a handful of times. This chain joins TRBV4-1 and TRBJ2-7; 8 nucleotides align to TRBD1. Losses at the gene ends were 4 bases for V and 3 bases for J; bases not matched to a gene: 5. Germline V CDR1 and CDR2: MGHRA, YSYEKL. The CDR3 is made up of 14 amino acids. The CDR3 spells CASSRGTGLYEQYF. CDR3 DNA: TGCGCCAGCAGCCGCGGGACAGGCCTCTACGAGCAGTACTTC.

This clonotype was counted ten times or more. The gene calls are TRBV11-2 and TRBJ1-1; unclear D gene. Between the trimmed V and J ends, which lost 5 bases and 10 bases, there was a span of 26 bases. Germline lookup yields CDR1 SGHAT and CDR2 FQNNGV. The CDR3 sequence is 16 residues long. The CDR3 is CASSLNGHRVDTGAFF. In DNA, the CDR3 is TGTGCCAGCAGCCTCAACGGGCACCGGGTAGACACGGGAGCTTTCTTT.

The V call is TRBV19, the J call TRBJ1-2, with D maybe TRBD1 (5 bases). V lost 6 bases, J lost 4 bases, and 12 bases lay in between. This CDR3 is built from 13 residues. The germline CDR1 and CDR2 sequences are LNHDA and SQIVND (reference sequence). The CDR3 region has the DNA TGTGCCAGTAGAATGGAGGGGCCCTATGGCTACACCTTC. It encodes CASRMEGPYGYTF.